This entry lists 21 T cell receptor beta chains sequenced from one sample in a study of T cell repertoires in aging, cancer and after chemotherapy. TCR beta rearrangements were amplified from peripheral blood genomic DNA. Rearranged V-D-J TRB sequences were amplified with a mixed TRB-A/B primer pool. TCRdb reprocessed the multiplex PCR reads with MiXCR, giving one entry per CDR3 protein. This table has around 13,000 distinct CDR3 sequences, over 20% appearing once. The material sequenced was blood. The receptor set was obtained from a human donor in good health.

This clonotype was detected ten times or more. CDR3 nucleotide sequence: TGTGCCAGTACCCCGGACAGCCCCGGGGCAGATACGCAGTATTTT. Its translation is CASTPDSPGADTQYF. The rearrangement joins TRBV19 to TRBJ2-3; maybe TRBD1 (6 bases). V shed 7 bases and J shed 4 bases, with 18 bases lying between them. There are 15 residues in the CDR3. CDR1 and CDR2 (germline): LNHDA, SQIVND (reference sequence).

This clonotype was seen only a few times. This chain connects TRBV6-4 to TRBJ1-1, with unresolved D. This CDR3 comprises 13 residues. V dropped 4 bases and J dropped 0 bases, with 6 bases sitting between them. Germline loops: CDR1 MRHNA, CDR2 SNTAGT. In DNA, the CDR3 is TGTGCCAGCAGTGCTTCGTTGAACACTGAAGCTTTCTTT. Amino acid sequence: CASSASLNTEAFF.

This clonotype is labeled as medium-sized. V and J are TRBV30 and TRBJ1-1, with TRBD1 identical over 9 bases. The junction had 7 bases not matched to a gene; V was cut back by 1 base and J by 7 bases. CDR1 is GTSNPN and CDR2 is SVGIG in the germline V gene (reference sequence). CDR3 length equals 14 residues. The CDR3 sequence: CAWSGQGDRVEAFF. CDR3 in DNA: TGTGCCTGGAGTGGACAGGGGGACAGGGTTGAAGCTTTCTTT.

V and J are TRBV11-2 and TRBJ1-1, with 10 bases matching TRBD1. The germline CDR1 and CDR2 sequences are SGHAT and FQNNGV. The CDR3 covers 15 residues. V was pared by 4 bases and J by 3 bases, with 5 bases of the junction left unmatched. CDR3 loop: CASSSRTGGDTEAFF. In DNA form, the CDR3 reads TGTGCCAGCAGCTCCCGGACAGGGGGGGACACTGAAGCTTTCTTT. The entire variable domain, with the rest obtained from reference TRBV11-2 and TRBJ1-1, is as follows: EAGVAQSPRYKIIEKRQSVAFWCNPISGHATLYWYQQILGQGPKLLIQFQNNGVVDDSQLPKDRFSAERLKGVDSTLKIQPAKLEDSAVYLCASSSRTGGDTEAFFGQGTRLTVV.

This clonotype was picked up a small number of times. The CDR3 sequence is CASSLVRRVSTEAFF. The CDR3 nucleotides are TGTGCCAGCAGTTTGGTTCGTAGGGTGAGCACTGAAGCTTTCTTT. The rearrangement uses TRBV12-3 or TRBV12-4 and TRBJ1-1; D gene uncertain. Trimming pared 3 bases from V and 4 bases from J, leaving 15 bases between. CDR3 length: 15 amino acids.

This clonotype was found many times. The V gene is TRBV30, the J gene TRBJ2-7, with 9 bases aligning to TRBD2. Per the germline V gene, CDR1 is GTSNPN and CDR2 is SVGIG (reference sequence). J gave up 3 bases and V 5 bases, and 11 bases lay outside the gene matches. The length of the CDR3 is 15 residues. DNA of the CDR3: TGTGCCTGGTCTGGCGGGGGGGCTCTCATCTACGAGCAGTACTTC. Protein: CAWSGGGALIYEQYF.

Only a few counts were recorded for this clonotype. V and J are TRBV6-6 and TRBJ2-3; 10 nucleotides align to TRBD2. CDR1 and CDR2 (germline): MNHNY, SVGAGI (reference sequence). This CDR3 spans 15 amino acids. The J segment lost 6 bases and the V segment lost 6 bases, leaving 9 bases of the junction unmatched. The CDR3 region is CASSYRTSGLDTQYF. In DNA form, the CDR3 reads TGTGCCAGCAGCTACAGGACTAGCGGCCTGGATACGCAGTATTTT.

This clonotype was counted many times. The chain carries TRBV7-3 and TRBJ2-5; a weak D match, TRBD2 (5 bases). CDR1 is SGHTA, CDR2 FQGTGA, per germline. This CDR3 spans 13 amino acids. With 5 bases removed from V and 7 bases from J, the gap between germline ends came to 14 bases. This CDR3 reads CASSRTAEGTQYF. CDR3 coding DNA: TGTGCCAGCAGCCGCACCGCTGAGGGGACCCAGTACTTC.

The genes are TRBV4-3 and TRBJ1-4, with TRBD1 identical over 8 bases. The CDR3 has 19 amino acids. CDR1 is LGHNA, CDR2 YSLEER, per germline. J was trimmed by 0 bases and V by 3 bases; bases with no gene match: 12. The CDR3: CASSQRDRRRYATNEKLFF. The CDR3 coding sequence is TGCGCCAGCAGCCAGAGGGACAGGCGCCGTTACGCAACTAATGAAAAACTGTTTTTT.

This clonotype came up many times. The V gene is TRBV12-3 or TRBV12-4, the J gene TRBJ1-1, with D hard to call. Trimming left V 6 bases short and J 4 bases short, with 15 bases between. The CDR3 spans 14 residues. CDR3 in amino acids: CASRTDMAVTEAFF. In DNA form, the CDR3 reads TGTGCCAGCAGAACCGATATGGCGGTCACTGAAGCTTTCTTT.

This clonotype was detected a few times. The V call is TRBV5-4, the J call TRBJ2-7; 7 bases are a match to TRBD1. CDR3 length equals 14 residues. The J segment lost 0 bases and the V segment lost 5 bases, leaving 5 bases of the junction unmatched. Per the germline V gene, CDR1 is SGHNT and CDR2 is YYREEE (reference sequence). CDR3 loop: CASRNGTDSYEQYF. CDR3 in DNA: TGTGCCAGCAGGAATGGGACAGACTCCTACGAGCAGTACTTC.

This clonotype is medium-sized (0.01 to 0.1%) in the sample. J is TRBJ1-4 and V is TRBV19; perhaps TRBD1 as D (6 bases). With 4 bases removed from V and 5 bases from J, the gap between germline ends came to 11 bases. This CDR3 comprises 14 residues. Looked up from germline, CDR1 is LNHDA and CDR2 is SQIVND (reference sequence). CDR3 amino acids: CASSNRDGNEKLFF. DNA of the CDR3: TGTGCCAGTAGTAACAGGGACGGGAATGAAAAACTGTTTTTT. Supplemented by reference TRBV19 and TRBJ1-4, the full variable domain reads DGGITQSPKYLFRKEGQNVTLSCEQNLNHDAMYWYRQDPGQGLRLIYYSQIVNDFQKGDIAEGYSVSREKKESFPLTVTSAQKNPTAFYLCASSNRDGNEKLFFGSGTQLSVL.

This clonotype was seen many times. V is TRBV7-9 and J is TRBJ1-2, with D uncertain. Germline-derived CDR1 and CDR2 are SEHNR and FQNEAQ (reference sequence). The CDR3 has 14 amino acids. V lost 1 base and J 4 bases, leaving 10 bases between the germline ends. In nucleotides, the CDR3 is TGTGCCAGCAGCTTAGTCGCAGCTACCTATGGCTACACCTTC. It translates to CASSLVAATYGYTF. Full variable domain (rest looked up from reference TRBV7-9 and TRBJ1-2): DTGVSQNPRHKITKRGQNVTFRCDPISEHNRLYWYRQTLGQGPEFLTYFQNEAQLEKSRLLSDRFSAERPKGSFSTLEIQRTEQGDSAMYLCASSLVAATYGYTFGSGTRLTVV.

The J gene is TRBJ1-1, the V gene TRBV5-1, with unresolved D. The ends were cut back, 1 base at V and 1 base at J, with 11 bases in the middle. Germline CDR1 and CDR2: SGHRS and YFSETQ. The CDR3 is 15 amino acids. The CDR3 DNA reads TGCGCCAGCAGCTTGAGTGGGCGAGGGAACACTGAAGCTTTCTTT. Amino acids: CASSLSGRGNTEAFF. The complete variable domain, with remaining parts taken from reference TRBV5-1 and TRBJ1-1, reads KAGVTQTPRYLIKTRGQQVTLSCSPISGHRSVSWYQQTPGQGLQFLFEYFSETQRNKGNFPGRFSGRQFSNSRSEMNVSTLELGDSALYLCASSLSGRGNTEAFFGQGTRLTVV.

This clonotype was observed a few times. The gene calls are TRBV6-2 or TRBV6-3 and TRBJ1-1, with TRBD1 matching 8 bases. V trimming: 4 bases; J trimming: 1 base; junction bases outside the gene matches: 8. This CDR3 has 16 amino acids. CDR1 is MNHEY, CDR2 SVGEGT, per germline. The CDR3 sequence is CASSFPGQGGNTEAFF. The CDR3 DNA reads TGTGCCAGCAGTTTTCCCGGACAGGGAGGGAACACTGAAGCTTTCTTT.

Within the sample, this clonotype is medium-sized. The chain combines TRBV18 with TRBJ2-2; D unresolved. Germline loops: CDR1 KGHSH, CDR2 LQKENI. The CDR3 contains 16 residues. Trimming left V 0 bases short and J 1 base short, with 9 bases between. The CDR3 nucleotides read TGTGCCAGCTCACCACCGAAGGGTGTGAACACCGGGGAGCTGTTTTTT. Residues: CASSPPKGVNTGELFF. Full variable domain (missing parts from reference TRBV18 and TRBJ2-2): NAGVMQNPRHLVRRRGQEARLRCSPMKGHSHVYWYRQLPEEGLKFMVYLQKENIIDESGMPKERFSAEFPKEGPSILRIQQVVRGDSAAYFCASSPPKGVNTGELFFGEGSRLTVL.

The gene calls are TRBV11-1 and TRBJ2-3; D is ambiguous. Germline V CDR1 and CDR2: SGHAT, FQDESV (reference sequence). V lost 10 bases, J lost 0 bases, and 14 bases lay in between. CDR3 length: 14 residues. CDR3 coding DNA: TGTGCCAAGCTGGGTAGGGATAGCACAGATACGCAGTATTTT. As protein: CAKLGRDSTDTQYF.

The chain uses TRBV20-1 and TRBJ1-6, with a tentative D call TRBD1 (5 bases). The germline CDR1 and CDR2 sequences are DFQATT and SNEGSKA (reference sequence). This CDR3 region has 17 residues. Trimming took 4 bases from V and 1 from J, leaving 17 bases between them. The CDR3 DNA is TGCAGTGCTATTGAGGGCAGGACAAAGTCCTATAATTCACCCCTCCACTTT. As protein: CSAIEGRTKSYNSPLHF.

V usage is TRBV2 and J usage is TRBJ2-1, with TRBD2 matching over 9 bases. The CDR3 extends over 14 amino acids. Germline V CDR1 and CDR2: SNHLY, FYNNEI. V lost 6 bases, J lost 15 bases, and 15 bases stayed unmatched. The CDR3 DNA follows: TGTGCCAGCAGGCCCTTCCTCTCCGGGACTAGCCCGTTCTTC. It is translated as CASRPFLSGTSPFF.

This sequence joins TRBV5-4 and TRBJ1-2; D is possibly TRBD1 (5 bases). The germline gives CDR1 SGHNT, CDR2 YYREEE (reference sequence). V dropped 3 bases and J dropped 4 bases, with 10 bases sitting between them. CDR3 length: 13 residues. CDR3 loop: CASSSGTVYGYTF. The CDR3 bases are TGTGCCAGCAGCTCCGGGACGGTCTATGGCTACACCTTC.

The chain carries TRBV5-1 and TRBJ2-7, with D hard to call. V lost 0 bases, J lost 4 bases, and 8 bases lay in between. Germline CDR1 is SGHRS and CDR2 is YFSETQ. This CDR3 has 13 residues. CDR3 sequence (DNA): TGCGCCAGCAGCTTGGGATGGATGTACGAGCAGTACTTC. Its protein product is CASSLGWMYEQYF.